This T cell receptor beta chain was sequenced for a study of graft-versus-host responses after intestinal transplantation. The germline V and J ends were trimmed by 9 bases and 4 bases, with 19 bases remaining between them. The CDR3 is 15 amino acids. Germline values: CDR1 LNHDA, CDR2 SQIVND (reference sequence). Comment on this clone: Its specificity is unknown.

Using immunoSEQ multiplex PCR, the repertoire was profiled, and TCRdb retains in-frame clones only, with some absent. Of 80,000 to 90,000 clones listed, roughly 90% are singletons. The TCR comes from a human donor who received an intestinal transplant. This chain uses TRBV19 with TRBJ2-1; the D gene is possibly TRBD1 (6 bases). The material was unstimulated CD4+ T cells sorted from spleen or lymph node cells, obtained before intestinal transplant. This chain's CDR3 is CASQRAGRGYNEQFF. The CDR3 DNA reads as TGTGCCAGCCAGAGGGCGGGCAGGGGTTACAATGAGCAGTTCTTC.